This TCR beta chain was identified in a study of control samples from healthy donors and cancer patients. This clone has a single count. Generated by immunoSEQ multiplex PCR, the TCRdb table keeps only in-frame clones and is missing some. The table has around 110,000 clones, about 93% seen once. The CDR3 sequence is 14 residues long. The V gene lost 7 bases and the J gene lost 2 bases, with 14 bases spanning the gap. From germline, CDR1 is SNHLY and CDR2 FYNNEI. Sequenced sample: blood. The chain has TRBV2 and TRBJ1-1; D is ambiguous. This receptor was taken from a man aged 30 to 39 in good health. The CDR3 bases are TGTGCCAGCAATAAAGACGGGCCAAACACTGAAGCTTTCTTT. Its translation is CASNKDGPNTEAFF.